This T cell receptor (beta chain) was obtained from a study of tumor-infiltrating lymphocytes in primary liver carcinoma. The wider study: Lesions, classed as T1-T3 N0M0, spanned 4.2 to 10 cm across.

Both RNA and DNA were isolated together from about 21-30 mg of bulk tissue that had not been sorted. By surgical resection, the patients were treated for their primary liver carcinoma. By frequency in the sample, this clonotype is medium-sized (0.01 to 0.1%). Its matching antigen is unknown. TCR beta cDNA came from approximately 490 ng total RNA, primed with a constant-region primer. Generation of the TCR beta libraries relied on three nested multiplex PCR rounds using slightly modified ARM-PCR. The study ran its first two PCR rounds for approximately 11 cycles each, using TRBV1-TRBV30 forward primers and a C-beta reverse primer. One entry per CDR3 protein results from TCRdb running MiXCR on the multiplex PCR reads. Of about 74,000 distinct CDR3 sequences in the sample, roughly two thirds were seen once. V was shortened by 4 bases and J by 6 bases, with 16 bases between the two germline ends. In germline, CDR1 is MNHEY, CDR2 SVGAGI. The CDR3 consists of 16 residues.

Overall study results and limits: Tumors and blood were compared for top-250-clone fraction, and tumors had the significantly higher value (p = 0.039). The study found only about 8-25% of top clones in all five tumor regions.

The chain joins TRBV6-5 to TRBJ1-6, with a tentative D call TRBD1 (6 bases). This TCR came from a man aged 35 to 55 with primary liver carcinoma and hepatitis B virus infection. Sequenced material: liver tumor tissue from sampling region 4. As to subset: tumor region T4, right-lateral pole. Here the CDR3 DNA reads TGTGCCAGCAGTTGGGGTAGGGGGGCCACTAATTCACCCCTCCACTTT. The encoded protein is CASSWGRGATNSPLHF.